This TCR beta chain derives from a study of PD-L1 blockade in urothelial cancer. The table came from immunoSEQ multiplex PCR; TCRdb's copy has only in-frame clones and leaves some out. This sample has around 56,000 clones, with 70% to 90% found just once. The length of the CDR3 is 13 residues. Germline V gene lookup returns CDR1 KGHSH and CDR2 LQKENI. V dropped 6 bases and J dropped 5; count of bases not matched to a gene: 5. The clonotype originates from a man between 45 and 60 years old with urothelial cancer. V gene TRBV18 combines with J gene TRBJ2-5; 8 bases line up with TRBD2. The sequenced sample was PBMCs, obtained around atezolizumab (anti-PD-L1) treatment. CDR3 in DNA: TGTGCCAGCTCGGGGACTAGGGAGGAGACCCAGTACTTC. Amino acids: CASSGTREETQYF.